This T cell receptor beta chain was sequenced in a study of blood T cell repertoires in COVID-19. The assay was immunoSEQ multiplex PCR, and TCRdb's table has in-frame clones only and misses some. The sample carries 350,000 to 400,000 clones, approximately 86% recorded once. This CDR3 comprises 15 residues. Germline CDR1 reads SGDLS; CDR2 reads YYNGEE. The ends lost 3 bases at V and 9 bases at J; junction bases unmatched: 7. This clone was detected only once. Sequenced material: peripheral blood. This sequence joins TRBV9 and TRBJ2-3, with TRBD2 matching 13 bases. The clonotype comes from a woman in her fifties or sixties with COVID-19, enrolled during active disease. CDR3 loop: CASSAGLAGVPTQYF. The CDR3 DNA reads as TGTGCCAGCAGCGCTGGACTAGCGGGGGTGCCGACGCAGTATTTT.